One and the same sample provided the 25 T cell receptor beta chains below, sequenced in a study of blood T cell repertoires in COVID-19. The protocol was immunoSEQ multiplex PCR, while the TCRdb copy is restricted to in-frame clones and leaves out a portion. The profile shows 90,000 to 150,000 clones, roughly 85% of them singletons. Material: peripheral blood. These receptors were taken from an elderly man with acute or convalescent COVID-19.

This chain links TRBV19 with TRBJ1-2; no clear D gene. Germline V gives CDR1 LNHDA, CDR2 SQIVND (reference sequence). The CDR3 is 17 amino acids. V dropped 6 bases and J dropped 0 bases, with 20 bases sitting between them. The CDR3 is CASSRSPGLGANYGYTF. CDR3 nucleotides: TGTGCCAGTAGCCGCAGTCCGGGGTTGGGAGCTAACTATGGCTACACCTTC.

V gene TRBV19 combines with J gene TRBJ1-1; TRBD1 aligns across 9 bases. The germline CDR1 and CDR2 sequences are LNHDA and SQIVND (reference sequence). The CDR3 consists of 13 residues. Trimming at V came to 9 bases and at J to 3 bases, leaving 5 bases not matched to a gene. CDR3 sequence (DNA): TGTGCCAGCCTCGGACAGGGGCACACTGAAGCTTTCTTT. Translation gives CASLGQGHTEAFF. The full variable domain, its missing parts supplied by reference TRBV19 and TRBJ1-1, is DGGITQSPKYLFRKEGQNVTLSCEQNLNHDAMYWYRQDPGQGLRLIYYSQIVNDFQKGDIAEGYSVSREKKESFPLTVTSAQKNPTAFYLCASLGQGHTEAFFGQGTRLTVV.

The genes are TRBV3-1 (or the pseudogene TRBV3-2) and TRBJ1-3; 9 positions agree with TRBD1. V shed 4 bases and J 1 base; nucleotides not matched to a gene: 8. Germline loops: CDR1 LGHDT, CDR2 YNNKEL (reference sequence). The CDR3 loop spans 17 amino acids. The CDR3 sequence is CASSRHGTGRSGNTIYF. The CDR3 bases are TGTGCCAGCAGCCGACACGGGACAGGGAGGTCTGGAAACACCATATATTTT.

This chain connects TRBV6-5 to TRBJ2-5, with TRBD2 identical over 10 bases. CDR3 size: 14 residues. The V and J ends lost 6 bases and 5 bases, in that order; junction bases with no gene match: 6. CDR1 is MNHEY and CDR2 is SVGAGI in the germline V gene. The CDR3 spells CASRSSGSWETQYF. The CDR3 DNA reads TGTGCCAGCAGATCTAGCGGGAGCTGGGAGACCCAGTACTTC.

CDR3 protein: CASSVGPAGGGETQYF. The CDR3 DNA is TGTGCCAGCAGCGTAGGGCCAGCGGGGGGAGGGGAGACCCAGTACTTC. The chain carries TRBV9 and TRBJ2-5; 9 bases align to TRBD2. With V trimmed by 0 bases and J by 5 bases, 8 bases remained unmatched. The CDR3 sequence is 16 residues long. The germline gives CDR1 SGDLS, CDR2 YYNGEE.

Remarks on this clone: In the same sample, other DNA sequences code for this CDR3. The V call is TRBV28, the J call TRBJ2-7; TRBD2 might be the D (6 bases). From germline, CDR1 is MDHEN and CDR2 SYDVKM. Trimming took off 9 bases at V and 1 base at J, with 10 bases between the two ends. The CDR3 is 12 residues long. The CDR3 reads CASRSGSYEQYF. In nucleotides, the CDR3 is TGTGCCAGTCGAAGCGGGTCCTACGAGCAGTACTTC.

The chain uses TRBV12-3 or TRBV12-4 and TRBJ1-1; no firm D call. The CDR3 has 13 amino acids. V was cut by 2 bases and J by 8 bases, with 12 bases left in between. The CDR3 protein is CASSLTQNQEAFF. The CDR3 DNA reads as TGTGCCAGCAGTTTAACCCAGAACCAAGAAGCTTTCTTT.

This rearrangement joins TRBV19 to TRBJ1-1; 11 bases fit TRBD1. The CDR3 is 14 residues long. Per germline, CDR1 LNHDA and CDR2 SQIVND (reference sequence). The V and J ends lost 4 bases and 12 bases, in that order; junction bases with no gene match: 10. DNA of the CDR3: TGTGCCAGTAGTACCGACGGACAGGGGGCAGTCACTTTCTTT. It yields the protein CASSTDGQGAVTFF.

This rearrangement joins TRBV10-3 to TRBJ1-2; TRBD1 matches at 7 bases. The CDR3 spans 14 residues. Germline-derived CDR1 and CDR2 are ENHRY and SYGVKD. J was trimmed by 2 bases and V by 7 bases; bases with no gene match: 7. The DNA of the CDR3 is TGTGCCATCAACAACGGGACAGCAAACTATGGCTACACCTTC. It yields the protein CAINNGTANYGYTF.

For the CDR3, the DNA is TGTGCCAGTAGTATAGAGGCCGGGCAGGGGGCTCTCTACGAGCAGTACTTC. As protein: CASSIEAGQGALYEQYF. The rearrangement joins TRBV19 to TRBJ2-7; 8 bases map to TRBD1. Looked up from germline, CDR1 is LNHDA and CDR2 is SQIVND (reference sequence). The CDR3 runs to 17 residues. V lost 0 bases to trimming and J lost 3 bases; unmatched junction nucleotides: 10.

The rearrangement uses TRBV5-5 and TRBJ1-2; 7 nucleotides match TRBD1. CDR3 size: 15 residues. With 2 bases clipped from V and 0 bases from J, the junction kept 4 bases outside the gene matches. Germline V CDR1 and CDR2: SGHKS, YYEKEE (reference sequence). CDR3 protein: CASSFDRASNYGYTF. In DNA form, the CDR3 reads TGTGCCAGCAGCTTCGACAGGGCATCTAACTATGGCTACACCTTC.

This rearrangement joins TRBV7-2 to TRBJ2-7; TRBD2 matches 8 bases. This CDR3 comprises 13 residues. The V gene end was trimmed by 3 bases and the J gene end by 7 bases; junction bases not matched to a gene: 5. From germline, CDR1 is SGHTA and CDR2 FQGNSA. The CDR3 sequence is CASSFREGGEQYF. The CDR3, as DNA: TGTGCCAGCAGCTTTCGGGAGGGTGGGGAGCAGTACTTC.

The chain links TRBV30 to TRBJ1-1; 11 positions match TRBD1. The CDR3 sequence is 16 residues long. CDR1 GTSNPN and CDR2 SVGIG come from the germline V gene (reference sequence). The V and J ends lost 2 bases and 5 bases, in that order; junction bases with no gene match: 10. CDR3 nucleotide sequence: TGTGCCTGGAGTCCCCGGGACAGGGGGGTCGGGACTGAAGCTTTCTTT. Its protein product is CAWSPRDRGVGTEAFF.

The chain is built from TRBV6-5 and TRBJ2-7, with 9 bases lining up with TRBD2. The germline V gene encodes CDR1 MNHEY and CDR2 SVGAGI. The CDR3 runs to 14 residues. V trimming: 6 bases; J trimming: 6 bases; junction bases outside the gene matches: 9. The CDR3 DNA follows: TGTGCCAGCAGCTCCGGGACTAGCATTTCCGAGCAGTACTTC. Amino acid sequence: CASSSGTSISEQYF.

This clone appeared once. The chain links TRBV27 to TRBJ2-5, with D perhaps TRBD2 (6 bases). V dropped 5 bases and J dropped 2 bases, with 18 bases sitting between them. CDR1 and CDR2 from the germline V gene are MNHEY and SMNVEV (reference sequence). The CDR3 totals 16 residues. The CDR3 loop reads CASSPVGGFRQETQYF. The CDR3 DNA sequence: TGTGCCAGCAGTCCCGTTGGGGGGTTTCGGCAAGAGACCCAGTACTTC.

This chain connects TRBV12-5 to TRBJ2-5; D gene unclear. V lost 5 bases and J 5 bases, leaving 6 bases between the germline ends. This CDR3 has 11 residues. CDR1 is LGHNT and CDR2 is FRNRAP in the germline V gene. CDR3 coding DNA: TGTGCTAGTGGTCTAACTGAGACCCAGTACTTC. Amino acid sequence: CASGLTETQYF.

The chain joins TRBV27 to TRBJ2-1; a weak D match, TRBD2 (6 bases). CDR3 length: 15 amino acids. The V and J ends lost 6 bases and 0 bases respectively, with 12 bases between them. Germline V lookup: CDR1 MNHEY, CDR2 SMNVEV (reference sequence). The CDR3 is CASRGGSSSYNEQFF. CDR3 sequence (DNA): TGTGCCAGCAGGGGGGGTAGTTCCTCCTACAATGAGCAGTTCTTC.

With respect to this clone: At one of its ends the junction is not consistent with the germline gene, which may arise from a read error. The V and J genes are TRBV29-1 and TRBJ1-2, with 7 bases aligning to TRBD1. This CDR3 comprises 12 residues. In germline, CDR1 is SQVTM, CDR2 ANQGSEA. CDR3 nucleotide sequence: TGCAGCGTTGATCTGGCAGGGGGTCGTTCCCGCTTC. Translation: CSVDLAGGRSRF. The entire variable domain, with the rest obtained from reference TRBV29-1 and TRBJ1-2, is as follows: SAVISQKPSRDICQRGTSLTIQCQVDSQVTMMFWYRQQPGQSLTLIATANQGSEATYESGFVIDKFPISRPNLTFSTLTVSNMSPEDSSIYLCSVDLAGGRSRFGSGTRLTVV.

The gene calls are TRBV4-3 and TRBJ2-1; TRBD1 is a possible D gene (6 bases). This CDR3 spans 16 amino acids. The germline V and J ends were trimmed by 0 bases and 7 bases, with 16 bases remaining between them. The germline V gene encodes CDR1 LGHNA and CDR2 YSLEER. This chain's CDR3 is CASSQDTGYPSNEQFF. The CDR3 DNA is TGCGCCAGCAGCCAAGACACAGGGTACCCTTCGAATGAGCAGTTCTTC.

The chain links TRBV4-3 to TRBJ2-1, with 9 bases matching TRBD1. In germline, CDR1 is LGHNA, CDR2 YSLEER. The CDR3 has 15 residues. V lost 0 bases, J lost 4 bases, and 1 base stayed unmatched. The CDR3 coding sequence is TGCGCCAGCAGCCAAGACGGGACAGGGTACAATGAGCAGTTCTTC. This encodes CASSQDGTGYNEQFF.

The chain carries TRBV7-3 and TRBJ2-1, with a tentative D call TRBD2 (5 bases). Germline-derived CDR1 and CDR2 are SGHTA and FQGTGA. The CDR3 loop spans 15 amino acids. Trimming pared 8 bases from V and 0 bases from J, leaving 14 bases between. The CDR3 region has the DNA TGTGCCAGCTCCCTAGCCCGAAGCTCCTACAATGAGCAGTTCTTC. Protein: CASSLARSSYNEQFF.

This clone was counted between two and nine times. The V gene is TRBV29-1, the J gene TRBJ1-1; 7 bases match TRBD1. This CDR3 spans 18 amino acids. V was clipped by 1 base and J by 4 bases; unmatched bases: 18. The germline CDR1 and CDR2 sequences are SQVTM and ANQGSEA. The CDR3 nucleotides read TGCAGCGTTGAAGTTAGTGACAGGGTAATGGCCCGGTTCACTGAAGCTTTCTTT. Translated: CSVEVSDRVMARFTEAFF.

V is TRBV3-1 (or the pseudogene TRBV3-2) and J is TRBJ2-7, with TRBD2 matching 13 bases. Germline CDR1 LGHDT, CDR2 YNNKEL (reference sequence). V lost 3 bases and J lost 4; bases outside the gene matches: 12. This CDR3 is built from 18 residues. The DNA of the CDR3 is TGTGCCAGCAGCCACACTAGCGGGGGGGCCGAGGGGAGGTACGAGCAGTACTTC. Protein product: CASSHTSGGAEGRYEQYF.

This clone showed up just once. The chain recombines TRBV10-3 with TRBJ1-1; 8 positions match TRBD1. V gave up 9 bases and J gave up 4 bases; unmatched junction bases: 13. CDR1 and CDR2 (germline): ENHRY, SYGVKD. The CDR3 is 15 amino acids. The CDR3 loop is CAIHGQGRLVTEAFF. DNA for the CDR3: TGTGCCATTCATGGACAGGGAAGGCTGGTCACTGAAGCTTTCTTT.

This rearrangement joins TRBV20-1 to TRBJ1-1, with TRBD1 as a possible D gene (6 bases). V dropped 3 bases and J dropped 0 bases, with 8 bases sitting between them. CDR3 length equals 13 residues. CDR1 and CDR2 (germline): DFQATT, SNEGSKA (reference sequence). The CDR3 DNA reads as TGCAGTGCTAGTCAGGGGATGAACACTGAAGCTTTCTTT. Its translation is CSASQGMNTEAFF.